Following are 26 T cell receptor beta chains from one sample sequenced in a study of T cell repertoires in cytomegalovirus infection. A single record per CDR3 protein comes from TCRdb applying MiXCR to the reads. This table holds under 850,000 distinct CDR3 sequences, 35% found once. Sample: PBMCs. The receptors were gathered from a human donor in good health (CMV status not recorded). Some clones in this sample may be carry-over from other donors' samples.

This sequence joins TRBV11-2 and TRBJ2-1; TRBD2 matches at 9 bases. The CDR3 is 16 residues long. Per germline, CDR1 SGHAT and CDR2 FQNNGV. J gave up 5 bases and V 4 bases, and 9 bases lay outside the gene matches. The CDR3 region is CASSSTLAGIDNEQFF. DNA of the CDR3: TGTGCCAGCAGCTCTACCCTAGCGGGGATCGACAATGAGCAGTTCTTC.

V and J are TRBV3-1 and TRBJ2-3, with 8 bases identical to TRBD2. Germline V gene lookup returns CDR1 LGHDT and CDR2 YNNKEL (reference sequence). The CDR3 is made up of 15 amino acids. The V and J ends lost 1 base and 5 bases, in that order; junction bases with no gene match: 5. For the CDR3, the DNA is TGTGCCAGCAGCCAAGGTGTGCTAGCGGGAGATACGCAGTATTTT. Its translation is CASSQGVLAGDTQYF.

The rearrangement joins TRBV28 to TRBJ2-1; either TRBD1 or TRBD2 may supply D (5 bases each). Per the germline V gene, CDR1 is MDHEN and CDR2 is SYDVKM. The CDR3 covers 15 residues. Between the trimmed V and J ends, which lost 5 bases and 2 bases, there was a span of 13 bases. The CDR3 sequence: CASSMGPGPYNEQFF. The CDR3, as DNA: TGTGCCAGCAGTATGGGACCGGGCCCCTACAATGAGCAGTTCTTC.

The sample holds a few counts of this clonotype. The CDR3 protein is CASSQGKGRANTEAFF. CDR3 coding DNA: TGTGCCAGCAGCCAAGGGAAGGGACGGGCGAACACTGAAGCTTTCTTT. The chain links TRBV4-2 to TRBJ1-1, with D possibly TRBD1 on 5 matching bases. This CDR3 is 16 amino acids long. Trimming left V 1 base short and J 1 base short, with 13 bases between. In germline, CDR1 is LGHNA, CDR2 YNFKEQ.

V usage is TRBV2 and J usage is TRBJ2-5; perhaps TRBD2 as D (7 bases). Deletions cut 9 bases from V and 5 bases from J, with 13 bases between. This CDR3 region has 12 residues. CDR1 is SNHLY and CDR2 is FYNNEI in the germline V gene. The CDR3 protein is CARTGGRETQYF. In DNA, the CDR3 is TGTGCCAGAACGGGGGGCCGGGAGACCCAGTACTTC.

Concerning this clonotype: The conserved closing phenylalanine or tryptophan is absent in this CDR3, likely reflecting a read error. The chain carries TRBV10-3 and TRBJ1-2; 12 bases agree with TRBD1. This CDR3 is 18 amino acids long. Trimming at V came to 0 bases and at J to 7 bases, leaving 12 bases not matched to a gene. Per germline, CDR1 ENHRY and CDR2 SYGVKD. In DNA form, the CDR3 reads TGTGCCATCAGTGAGTCGATGACGGGGACAGGGGGCGCACGTGGCTACACCTTA. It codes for CAISESMTGTGGARGYTL.

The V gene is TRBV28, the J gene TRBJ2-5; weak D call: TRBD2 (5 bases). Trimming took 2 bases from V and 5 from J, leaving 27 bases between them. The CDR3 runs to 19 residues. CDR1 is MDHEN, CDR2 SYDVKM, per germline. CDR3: CASSLTSRVDWSFWETQYF. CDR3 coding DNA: TGTGCCAGCAGTTTAACCTCGCGGGTGGACTGGTCCTTTTGGGAGACCCAGTACTTC. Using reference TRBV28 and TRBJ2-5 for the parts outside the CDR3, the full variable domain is DVKVTQSSRYLVKRTGEKVFLECVQDMDHENMFWYRQDPGLGLRLIYFSYDVKMKEKGDIPEGYSVSREKKERFSLILESASTNQTSMYLCASSLTSRVDWSFWETQYFGPGTRLLVL.

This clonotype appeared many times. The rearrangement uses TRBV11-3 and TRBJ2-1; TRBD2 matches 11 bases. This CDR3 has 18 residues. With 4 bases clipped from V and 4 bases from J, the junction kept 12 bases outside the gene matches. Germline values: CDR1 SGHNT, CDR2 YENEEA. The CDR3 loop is CASSSYVPGTSGYNEQFF. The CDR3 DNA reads TGTGCCAGCAGCTCCTACGTCCCCGGGACTAGCGGATACAATGAGCAGTTCTTC.

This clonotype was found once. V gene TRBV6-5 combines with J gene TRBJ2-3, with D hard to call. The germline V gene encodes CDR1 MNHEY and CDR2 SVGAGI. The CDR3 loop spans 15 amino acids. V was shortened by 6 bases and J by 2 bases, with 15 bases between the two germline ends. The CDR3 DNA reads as TGTGCCAGCAGCCCGCGGAACAGTTACACAGATACGCAGTATTTT. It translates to CASSPRNSYTDTQYF.

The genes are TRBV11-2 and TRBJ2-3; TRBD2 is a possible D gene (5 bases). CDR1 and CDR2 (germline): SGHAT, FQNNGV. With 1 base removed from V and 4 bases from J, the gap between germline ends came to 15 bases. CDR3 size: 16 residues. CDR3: CASSLGPSRISDTQYF. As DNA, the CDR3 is TGTGCCAGCAGCTTAGGGCCTAGCAGAATATCAGATACGCAGTATTTT.

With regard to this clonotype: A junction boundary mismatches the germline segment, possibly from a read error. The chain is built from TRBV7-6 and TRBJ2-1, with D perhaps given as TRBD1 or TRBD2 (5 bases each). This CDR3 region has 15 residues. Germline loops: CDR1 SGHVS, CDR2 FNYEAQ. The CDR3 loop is CASSGTSVSRDEQFF. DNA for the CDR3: TGTGCCAGCAGCGGGACGAGCGTGAGTCGGGATGAACAGTTCTTC.

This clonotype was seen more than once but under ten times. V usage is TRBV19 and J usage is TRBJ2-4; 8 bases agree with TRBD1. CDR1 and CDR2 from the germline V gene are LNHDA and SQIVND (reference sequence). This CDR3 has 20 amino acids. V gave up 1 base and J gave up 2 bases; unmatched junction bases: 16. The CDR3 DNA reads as TGTGCCAGTAGTATAGCGTTCCAGGACAGGGCCCGCCCGACCAAAAACATTCAGTACTTC. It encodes CASSIAFQDRARPTKNIQYF.

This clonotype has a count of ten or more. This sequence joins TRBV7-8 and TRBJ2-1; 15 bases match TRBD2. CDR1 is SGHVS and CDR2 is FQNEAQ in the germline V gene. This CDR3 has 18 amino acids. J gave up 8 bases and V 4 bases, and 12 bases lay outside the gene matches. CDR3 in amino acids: CASSSGLAGGPAWHEQFF. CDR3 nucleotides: TGTGCCAGCAGCTCCGGACTAGCGGGAGGGCCAGCGTGGCATGAGCAGTTCTTC.

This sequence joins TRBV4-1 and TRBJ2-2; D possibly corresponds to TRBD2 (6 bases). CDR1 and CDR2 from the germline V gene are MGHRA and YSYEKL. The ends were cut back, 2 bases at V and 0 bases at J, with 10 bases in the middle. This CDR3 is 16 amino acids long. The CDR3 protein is CASSQRGDTNTGELFF. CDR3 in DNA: TGCGCCAGCAGCCAACGCGGGGATACGAACACCGGGGAGCTGTTTTTT.

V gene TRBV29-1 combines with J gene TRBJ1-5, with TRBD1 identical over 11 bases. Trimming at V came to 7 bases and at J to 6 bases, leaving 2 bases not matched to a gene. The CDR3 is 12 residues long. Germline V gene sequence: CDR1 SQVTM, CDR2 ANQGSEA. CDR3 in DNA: TGCAGCGCGGGGACAGGGGGTCAGCCCCAGCATTTT. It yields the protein CSAGTGGQPQHF.

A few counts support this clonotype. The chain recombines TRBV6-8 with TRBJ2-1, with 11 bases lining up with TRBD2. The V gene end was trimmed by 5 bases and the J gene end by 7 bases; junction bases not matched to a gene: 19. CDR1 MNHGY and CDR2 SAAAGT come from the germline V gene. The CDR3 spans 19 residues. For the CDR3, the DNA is TGTGCCAGCAGTCGACGGGCTAGCGGGGGGTACTCGGGGAGGAATGAGCAGTTCTTC. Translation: CASSRRASGGYSGRNEQFF.

Written as DNA, the CDR3 is TGCGCCAGCAGCCAAGTTAGTACAGGGACTAACTATGGCTACACCTTC. This codes for CASSQVSTGTNYGYTF. The J gene is TRBJ1-2, the V gene TRBV4-1; tentatively, D is TRBD1 (6 bases). The CDR3 spans 16 residues. V shed 1 base and J shed 0 bases, with 12 bases lying between them. Germline CDR1 is MGHRA and CDR2 is YSYEKL.

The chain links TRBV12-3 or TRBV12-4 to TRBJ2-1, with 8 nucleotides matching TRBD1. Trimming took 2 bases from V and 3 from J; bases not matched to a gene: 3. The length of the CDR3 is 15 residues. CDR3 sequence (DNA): TGTGCCAGCAGTTTACAGGGGGCTATCTACAATGAGCAGTTCTTC. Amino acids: CASSLQGAIYNEQFF.

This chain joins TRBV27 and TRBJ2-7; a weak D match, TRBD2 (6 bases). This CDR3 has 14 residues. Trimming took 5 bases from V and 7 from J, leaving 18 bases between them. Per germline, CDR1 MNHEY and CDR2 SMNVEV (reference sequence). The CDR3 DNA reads TGTGCCAGCAGTGCGGGACCGCGGGTTGAAGAGCAGTACTTC. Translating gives CASSAGPRVEEQYF.

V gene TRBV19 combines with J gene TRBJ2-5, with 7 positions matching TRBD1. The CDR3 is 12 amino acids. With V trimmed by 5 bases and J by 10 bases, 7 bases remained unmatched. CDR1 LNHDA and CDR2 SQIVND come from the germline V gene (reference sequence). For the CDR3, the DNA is TGTGCCAGTAGTGCCTGGGACAGTCACCAGTACTTC. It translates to CASSAWDSHQYF.

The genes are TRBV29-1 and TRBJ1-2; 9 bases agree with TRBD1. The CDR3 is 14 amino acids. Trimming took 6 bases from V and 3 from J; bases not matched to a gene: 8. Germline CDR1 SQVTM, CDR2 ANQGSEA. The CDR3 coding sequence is TGCAGCGTCCCTCGGAGACAGGGGGACTATGGCTACACCTTC. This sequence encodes CSVPRRQGDYGYTF.

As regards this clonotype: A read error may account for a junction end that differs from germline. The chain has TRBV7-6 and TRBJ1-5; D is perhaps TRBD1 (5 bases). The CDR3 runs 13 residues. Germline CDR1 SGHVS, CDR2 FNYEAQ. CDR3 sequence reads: CASSPTANQHQNF. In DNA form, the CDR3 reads TGTGCCAGCAGCCCGACAGCAAATCAGCACCAGAATTTT.

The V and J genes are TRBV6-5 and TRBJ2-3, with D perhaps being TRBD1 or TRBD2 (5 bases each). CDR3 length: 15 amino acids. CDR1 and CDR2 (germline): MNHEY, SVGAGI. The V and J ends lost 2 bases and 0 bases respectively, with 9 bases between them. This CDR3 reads CASSYQGASTDTQYF. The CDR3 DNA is TGTGCCAGCAGTTACCAGGGAGCTAGCACAGATACGCAGTATTTT.

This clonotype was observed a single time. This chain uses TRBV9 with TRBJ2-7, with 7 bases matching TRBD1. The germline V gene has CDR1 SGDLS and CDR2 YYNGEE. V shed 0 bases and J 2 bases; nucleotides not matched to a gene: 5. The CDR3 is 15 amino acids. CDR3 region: CASSVEDRPTYEQYF. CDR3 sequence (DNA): TGTGCCAGCAGCGTAGAGGACAGGCCAACCTACGAGCAGTACTTC.

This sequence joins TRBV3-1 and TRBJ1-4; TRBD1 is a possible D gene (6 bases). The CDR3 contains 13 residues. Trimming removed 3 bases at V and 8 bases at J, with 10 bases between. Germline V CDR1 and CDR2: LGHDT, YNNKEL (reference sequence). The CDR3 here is CASSHRGAEKLFF. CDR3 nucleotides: TGTGCCAGCAGCCACCGGGGGGCGGAAAAACTGTTTTTT. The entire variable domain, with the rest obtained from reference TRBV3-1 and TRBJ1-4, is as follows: DTAVSQTPKYLVTQMGNDKSIKCEQNLGHDTMYWYKQDSKKFLKIMFSYNNKELIINETVPNRFSPKSPDKAHLNLHINSLELGDSAVYFCASSHRGAEKLFFGSGTQLSVL.

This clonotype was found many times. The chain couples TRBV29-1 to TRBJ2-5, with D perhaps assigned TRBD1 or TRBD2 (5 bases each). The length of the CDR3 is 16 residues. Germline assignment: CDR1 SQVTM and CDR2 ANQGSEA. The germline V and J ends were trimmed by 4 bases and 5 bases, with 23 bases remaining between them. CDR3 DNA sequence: TGCAGCGTTGTTGGAGGTGGGGCTTCCTCGGCGGAGACCCAGTACTTC. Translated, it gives CSVVGGGASSAETQYF.